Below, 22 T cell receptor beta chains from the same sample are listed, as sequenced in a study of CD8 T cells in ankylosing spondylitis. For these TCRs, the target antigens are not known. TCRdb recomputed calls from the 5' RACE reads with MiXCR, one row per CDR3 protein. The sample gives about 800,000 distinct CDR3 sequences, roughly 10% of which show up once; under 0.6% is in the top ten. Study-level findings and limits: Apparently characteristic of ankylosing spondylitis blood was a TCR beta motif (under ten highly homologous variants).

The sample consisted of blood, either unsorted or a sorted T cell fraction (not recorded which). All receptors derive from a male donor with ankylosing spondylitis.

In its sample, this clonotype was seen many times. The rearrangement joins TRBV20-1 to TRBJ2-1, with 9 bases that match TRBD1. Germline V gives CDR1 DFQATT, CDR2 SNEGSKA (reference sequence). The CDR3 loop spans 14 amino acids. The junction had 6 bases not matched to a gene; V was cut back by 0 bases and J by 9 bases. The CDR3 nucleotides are TGCAGTGCTAGAGATGACAGGGGGTATGTTGAGCAGTTCTTC. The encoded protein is CSARDDRGYVEQFF.

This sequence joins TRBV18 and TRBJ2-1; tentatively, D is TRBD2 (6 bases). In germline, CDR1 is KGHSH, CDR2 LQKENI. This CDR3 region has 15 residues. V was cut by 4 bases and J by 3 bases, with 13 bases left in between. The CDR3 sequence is CASSLRDSFYNEQFF. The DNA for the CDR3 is TGTGCCAGCTCACTCCGGGACTCCTTCTACAATGAGCAGTTCTTC.

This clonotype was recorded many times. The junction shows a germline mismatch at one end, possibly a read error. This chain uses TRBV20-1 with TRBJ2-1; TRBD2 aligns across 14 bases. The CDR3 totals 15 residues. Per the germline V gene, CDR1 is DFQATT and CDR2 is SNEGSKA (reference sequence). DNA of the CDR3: TGCAGTGCTTTGGGCCCTGGGACTAGCGGGAGCTCCCCACTCTTC. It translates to CSALGPGTSGSSPLF.

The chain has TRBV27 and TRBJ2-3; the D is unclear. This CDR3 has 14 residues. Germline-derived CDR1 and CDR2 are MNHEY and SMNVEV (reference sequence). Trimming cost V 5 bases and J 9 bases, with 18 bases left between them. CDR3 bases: TGTGCCAGCAGTCCTAGGACCCCTGGTGCGACGCAGTATTTT. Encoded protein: CASSPRTPGATQYF.

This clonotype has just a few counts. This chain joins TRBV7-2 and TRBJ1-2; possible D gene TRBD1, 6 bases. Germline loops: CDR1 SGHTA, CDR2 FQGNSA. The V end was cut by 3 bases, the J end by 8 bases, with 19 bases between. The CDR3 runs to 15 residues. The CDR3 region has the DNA TGTGCCAGCAGCTTTGCAGGTTCAGGGGTGCGGGGCTACACCTTC. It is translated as CASSFAGSGVRGYTF.

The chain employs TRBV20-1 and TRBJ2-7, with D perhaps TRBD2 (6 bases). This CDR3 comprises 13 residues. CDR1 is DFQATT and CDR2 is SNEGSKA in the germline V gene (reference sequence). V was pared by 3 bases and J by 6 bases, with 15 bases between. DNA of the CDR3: TGCAGTGCTAGGAAGGGGACTCGGGGCGAGCAGTACTTC. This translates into CSARKGTRGEQYF.

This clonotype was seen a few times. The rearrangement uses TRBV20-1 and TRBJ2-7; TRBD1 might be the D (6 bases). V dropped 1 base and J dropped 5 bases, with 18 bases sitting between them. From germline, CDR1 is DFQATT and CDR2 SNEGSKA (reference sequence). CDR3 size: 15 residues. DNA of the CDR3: TGCAGTGCTAGAGCTACAGGGAAAGAGCGGAACGAGCAGTACTTC. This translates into CSARATGKERNEQYF.

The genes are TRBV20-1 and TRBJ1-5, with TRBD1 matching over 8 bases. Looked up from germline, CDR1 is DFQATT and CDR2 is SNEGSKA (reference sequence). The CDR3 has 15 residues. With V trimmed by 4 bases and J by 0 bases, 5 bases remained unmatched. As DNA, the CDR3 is TGCAGTGCTATAAAACAGGGGGTTAGCAATCAGCCCCAGCATTTT. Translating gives CSAIKQGVSNQPQHF.

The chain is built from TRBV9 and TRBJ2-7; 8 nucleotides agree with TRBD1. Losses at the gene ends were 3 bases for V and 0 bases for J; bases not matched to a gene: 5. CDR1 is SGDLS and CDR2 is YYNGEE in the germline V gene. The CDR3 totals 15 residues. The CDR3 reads CASSAGQALSYEQYF. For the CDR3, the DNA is TGTGCCAGCAGCGCGGGACAGGCCCTCTCCTACGAGCAGTACTTC.

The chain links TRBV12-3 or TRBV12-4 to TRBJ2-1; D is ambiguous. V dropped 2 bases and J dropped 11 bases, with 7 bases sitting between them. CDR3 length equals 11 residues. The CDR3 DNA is TGTGCCAGCAGTTTACAGATGAAGCAGTTCTTC. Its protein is CASSLQMKQFF.

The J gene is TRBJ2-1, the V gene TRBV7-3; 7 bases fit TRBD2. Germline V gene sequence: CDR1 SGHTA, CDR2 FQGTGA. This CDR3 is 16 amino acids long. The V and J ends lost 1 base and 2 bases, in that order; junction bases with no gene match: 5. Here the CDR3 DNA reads TGTGCCAGCAGCTTAATTGGCGGGGGACCCTACAATGAGCAGTTCTTC. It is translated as CASSLIGGGPYNEQFF.

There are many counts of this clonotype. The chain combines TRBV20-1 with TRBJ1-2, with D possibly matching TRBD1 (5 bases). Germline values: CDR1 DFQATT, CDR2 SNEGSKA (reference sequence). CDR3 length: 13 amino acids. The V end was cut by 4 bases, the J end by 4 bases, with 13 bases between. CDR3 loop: CSATLDSPYGYTF. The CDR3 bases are TGCAGTGCTACCCTTGACAGTCCCTATGGCTACACCTTC.

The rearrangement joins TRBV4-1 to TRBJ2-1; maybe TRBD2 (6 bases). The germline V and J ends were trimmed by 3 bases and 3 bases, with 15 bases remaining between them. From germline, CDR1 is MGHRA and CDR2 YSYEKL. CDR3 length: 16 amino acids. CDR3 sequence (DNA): TGCGCCAGCAGCCATTTTCCGGCGGGAAGCTACAATGAGCAGTTCTTC. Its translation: CASSHFPAGSYNEQFF.

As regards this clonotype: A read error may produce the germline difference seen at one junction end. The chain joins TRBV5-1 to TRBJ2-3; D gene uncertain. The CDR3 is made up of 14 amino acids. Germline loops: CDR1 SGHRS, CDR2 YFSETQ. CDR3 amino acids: CASSLEQITATQYF. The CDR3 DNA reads TGCGCCAGCAGCTTGGAACAGATCACAGCTACGCAGTATTTT.

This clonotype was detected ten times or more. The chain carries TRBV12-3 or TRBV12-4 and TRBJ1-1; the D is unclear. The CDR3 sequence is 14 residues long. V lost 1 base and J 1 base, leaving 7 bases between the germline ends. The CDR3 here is CASSLVAANTEAFF. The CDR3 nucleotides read TGTGCCAGCAGTTTAGTTGCAGCGAACACTGAAGCTTTCTTT.

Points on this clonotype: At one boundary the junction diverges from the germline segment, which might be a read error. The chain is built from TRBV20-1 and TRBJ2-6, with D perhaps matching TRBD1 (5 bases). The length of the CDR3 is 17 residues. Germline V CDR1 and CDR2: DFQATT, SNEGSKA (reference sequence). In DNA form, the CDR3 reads TGCTGTGCTAGAGAAGGGGCGGTAAGCTCTGGGGCCAACGTCCTGACTTTC. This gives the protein CCAREGAVSSGANVLTF.

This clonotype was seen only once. The CDR3 nucleotides are TGTGCCATCAGTGGTATAGAGTATGGAAACACCATATATTTT. This codes for CAISGIEYGNTIYF. The rearrangement joins TRBV10-3 to TRBJ1-3; unclear D gene. The germline gives CDR1 ENHRY, CDR2 SYGVKD. The CDR3 runs to 14 residues. V dropped 4 bases and J dropped 3 bases, with 10 bases sitting between them.

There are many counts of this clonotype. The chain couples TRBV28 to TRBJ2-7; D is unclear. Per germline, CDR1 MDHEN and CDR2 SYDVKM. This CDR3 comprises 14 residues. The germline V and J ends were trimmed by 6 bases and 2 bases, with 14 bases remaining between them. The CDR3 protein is CASSSRTVAYEQYF. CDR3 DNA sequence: TGTGCCAGCAGCTCTCGGACGGTTGCCTACGAGCAGTACTTC.

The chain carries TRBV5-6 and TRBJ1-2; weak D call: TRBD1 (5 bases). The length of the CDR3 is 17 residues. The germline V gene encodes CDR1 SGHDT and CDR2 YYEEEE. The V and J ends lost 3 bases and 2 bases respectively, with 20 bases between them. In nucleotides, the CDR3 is TGTGCCAGCAGCTCTTCGACCCGAACCGGGGGAAACTATGGCTACACCTTC. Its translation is CASSSSTRTGGNYGYTF.

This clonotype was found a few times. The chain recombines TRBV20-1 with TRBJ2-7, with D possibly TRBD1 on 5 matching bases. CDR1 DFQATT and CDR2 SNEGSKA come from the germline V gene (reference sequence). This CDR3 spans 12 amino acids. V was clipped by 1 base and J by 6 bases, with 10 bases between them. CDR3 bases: TGCAGTGCTAGAGCAGGGCTAAGCGAGCAGTACTTC. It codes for CSARAGLSEQYF.

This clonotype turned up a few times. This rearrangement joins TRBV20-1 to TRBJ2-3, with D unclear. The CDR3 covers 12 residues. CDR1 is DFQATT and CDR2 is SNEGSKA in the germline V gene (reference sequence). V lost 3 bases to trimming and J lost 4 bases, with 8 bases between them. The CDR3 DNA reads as TGCAGTGCTAGTGCTTTTGCAGATACGCAGTATTTT. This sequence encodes CSASAFADTQYF.

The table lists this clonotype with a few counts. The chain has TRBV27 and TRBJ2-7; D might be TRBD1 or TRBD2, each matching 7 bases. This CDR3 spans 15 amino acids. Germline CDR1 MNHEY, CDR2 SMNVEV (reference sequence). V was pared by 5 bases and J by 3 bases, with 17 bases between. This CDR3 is CASSRGEGAIYEQYF. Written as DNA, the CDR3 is TGTGCCAGCAGTCGGGGGGAGGGGGCAATCTACGAGCAGTACTTC.